This TCR beta chain comes out of a study of persistence of HIV-infected CD4 T cells. Only a few counts were recorded for this clone. Its matching antigen is unknown. The same CDR3 also results from other DNA sequences found in this sample. Cells were stimulated with overlapping HIV-1 Gag 15-mer peptides. CD4+ T cells upregulating both CD40 ligand and CD69 were sorted as responding cells. Donors had undetectable plasma HIV-1 RNA, under 50 copies/mL, for 4+ years. Sequencing used immunoSEQ version 4 in survey mode. TCRdb keeps only in-frame clones here, not all; method: immunoSEQ multiplex PCR. This table holds about 9,200 clones, 82% found once. The study's findings and limits: TCRbeta richness was lower in CMV- and Gag-responding cells than in anti-CD3/anti-CD28-responding cells.

There are 16 residues in the CDR3. V shed 0 bases and J 4 bases; nucleotides not matched to a gene: 3. In germline, CDR1 is SGHRS, CDR2 YFSETQ. The sequencing here drew on CD4+ T cells sorted from PBMCs after roughly 19-hour stimulation, taken from a patient who received antiretroviral therapy. This sequence joins TRBV5-1 and TRBJ1-5; 11 nucleotides agree with TRBD1. The clonotype originates from an adult woman with HIV who was CMV-seropositive. The DNA for the CDR3 is TGCGCCAGCAGCTTGGGGACAGGGGGCGGAAATCAGCCCCAGCATTTT. Translated: CASSLGTGGGNQPQHF.